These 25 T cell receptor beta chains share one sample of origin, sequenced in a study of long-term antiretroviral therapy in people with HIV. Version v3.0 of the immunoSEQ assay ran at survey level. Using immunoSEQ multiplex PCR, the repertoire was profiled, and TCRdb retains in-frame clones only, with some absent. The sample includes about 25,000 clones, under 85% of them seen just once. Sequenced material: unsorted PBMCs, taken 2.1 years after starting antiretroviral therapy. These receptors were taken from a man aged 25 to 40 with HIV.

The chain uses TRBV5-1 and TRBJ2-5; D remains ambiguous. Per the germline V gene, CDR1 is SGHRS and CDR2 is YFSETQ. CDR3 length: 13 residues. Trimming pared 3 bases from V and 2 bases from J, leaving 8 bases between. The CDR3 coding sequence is TGCGCCAGCAGCTGGGCGGATCAAGAGACCCAGTACTTC. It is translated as CASSWADQETQYF.

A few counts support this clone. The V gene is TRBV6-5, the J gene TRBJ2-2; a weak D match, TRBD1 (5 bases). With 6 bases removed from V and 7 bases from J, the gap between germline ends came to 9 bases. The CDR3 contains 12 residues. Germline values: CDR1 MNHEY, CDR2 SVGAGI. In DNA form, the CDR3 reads TGTGCCAGCAGCCGACAGAACGGGGAGCTGTTTTTT. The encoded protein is CASSRQNGELFF.

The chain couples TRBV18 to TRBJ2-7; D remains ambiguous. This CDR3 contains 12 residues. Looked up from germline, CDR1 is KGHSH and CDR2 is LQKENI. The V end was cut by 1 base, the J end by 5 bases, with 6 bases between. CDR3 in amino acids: CASSPLKDEQYF. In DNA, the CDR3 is TGTGCCAGCTCACCACTGAAGGACGAGCAGTACTTC.

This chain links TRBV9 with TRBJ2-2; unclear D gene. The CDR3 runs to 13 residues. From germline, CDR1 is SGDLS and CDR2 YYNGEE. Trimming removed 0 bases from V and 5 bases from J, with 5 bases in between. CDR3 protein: CASSVGDTGELFF. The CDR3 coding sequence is TGTGCCAGCAGCGTAGGAGATACCGGGGAGCTGTTTTTT.

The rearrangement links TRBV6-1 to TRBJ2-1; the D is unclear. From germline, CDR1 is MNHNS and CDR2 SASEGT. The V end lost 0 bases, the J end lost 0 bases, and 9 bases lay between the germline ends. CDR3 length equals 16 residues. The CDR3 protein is CASSEADGLSYNEQFF. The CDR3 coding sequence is TGTGCCAGCAGTGAAGCGGACGGCCTCTCCTACAATGAGCAGTTCTTC.

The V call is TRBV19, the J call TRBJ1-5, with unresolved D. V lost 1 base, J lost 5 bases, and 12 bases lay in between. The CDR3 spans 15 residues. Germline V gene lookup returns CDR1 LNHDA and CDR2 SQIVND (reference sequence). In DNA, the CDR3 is TGTGCCAGTAGTATAGGGATCCCTCCCTATCAGCCCCAGCATTTT. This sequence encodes CASSIGIPPYQPQHF. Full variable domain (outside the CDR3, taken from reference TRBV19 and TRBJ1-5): DGGITQSPKYLFRKEGQNVTLSCEQNLNHDAMYWYRQDPGQGLRLIYYSQIVNDFQKGDIAEGYSVSREKKESFPLTVTSAQKNPTAFYLCASSIGIPPYQPQHFGDGTRLSIL.

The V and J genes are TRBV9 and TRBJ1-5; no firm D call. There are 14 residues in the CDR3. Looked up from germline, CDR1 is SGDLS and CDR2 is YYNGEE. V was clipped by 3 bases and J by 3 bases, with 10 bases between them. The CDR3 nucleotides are TGTGCCAGCAGCGAAGGCCCTTACAATCAGCCCCAGCATTTT. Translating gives CASSEGPYNQPQHF.

This CDR3 reads CASSFRGGGGRDTQYF. The CDR3 DNA is TGTGCCAGCAGTTTCCGGGGAGGGGGAGGTAGAGATACGCAGTATTTT. This chain links TRBV6-5 with TRBJ2-3, with D possibly matching TRBD2 (7 bases). The CDR3 loop spans 16 amino acids. Germline V CDR1 and CDR2: MNHEY, SVGAGI. Trimming took 4 bases from V and 5 from J, leaving 19 bases between them.

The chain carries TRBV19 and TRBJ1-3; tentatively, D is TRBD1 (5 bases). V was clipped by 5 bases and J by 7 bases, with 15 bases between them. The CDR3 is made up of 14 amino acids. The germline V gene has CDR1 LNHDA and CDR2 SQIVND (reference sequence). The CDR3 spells CASSAGTYSNTIYF. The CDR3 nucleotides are TGTGCCAGTAGTGCGGGGACGTATAGTAACACCATATATTTT.

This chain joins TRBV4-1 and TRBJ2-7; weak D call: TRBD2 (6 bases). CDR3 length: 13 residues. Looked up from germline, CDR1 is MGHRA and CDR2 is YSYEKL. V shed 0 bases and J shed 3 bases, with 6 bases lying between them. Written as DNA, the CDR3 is TGCGCCAGCAGCCAAGAGGGGGGCTACGAGCAGTACTTC. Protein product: CASSQEGGYEQYF.

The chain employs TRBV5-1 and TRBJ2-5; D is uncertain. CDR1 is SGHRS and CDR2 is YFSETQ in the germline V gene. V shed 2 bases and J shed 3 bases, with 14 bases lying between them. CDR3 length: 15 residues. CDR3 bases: TGCGCCAGCAGCTTTTCCGGTGTAGGGAAAGAGACCCAGTACTTC. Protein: CASSFSGVGKETQYF.

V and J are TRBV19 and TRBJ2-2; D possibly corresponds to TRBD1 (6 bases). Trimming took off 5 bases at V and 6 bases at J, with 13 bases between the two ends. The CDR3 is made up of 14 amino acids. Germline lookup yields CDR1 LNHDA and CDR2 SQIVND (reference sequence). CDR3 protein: CASSATGNAGELFF. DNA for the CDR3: TGTGCCAGTAGTGCGACAGGTAACGCCGGGGAGCTGTTTTTT.

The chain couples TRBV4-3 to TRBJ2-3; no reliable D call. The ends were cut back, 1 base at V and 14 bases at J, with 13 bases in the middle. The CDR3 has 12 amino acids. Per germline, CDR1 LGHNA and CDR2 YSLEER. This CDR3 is CASSQVAGRVYF. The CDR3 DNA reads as TGCGCCAGCAGCCAAGTAGCAGGACGGGTGTATTTT.

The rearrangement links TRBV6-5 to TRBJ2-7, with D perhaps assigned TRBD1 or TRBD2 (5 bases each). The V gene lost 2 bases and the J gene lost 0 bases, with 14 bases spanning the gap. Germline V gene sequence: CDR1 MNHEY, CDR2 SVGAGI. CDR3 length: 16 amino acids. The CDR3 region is CASSYREGPSSYEQYF. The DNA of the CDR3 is TGTGCCAGCAGTTACAGAGAGGGGCCCAGCTCCTACGAGCAGTACTTC.

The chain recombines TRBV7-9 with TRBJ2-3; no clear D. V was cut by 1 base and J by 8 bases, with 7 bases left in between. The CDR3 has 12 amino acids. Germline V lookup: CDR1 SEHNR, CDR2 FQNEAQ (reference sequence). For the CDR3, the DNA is TGTGCCAGCAGCTTAGTGGTTGGTACGCAGTATTTT. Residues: CASSLVVGTQYF.

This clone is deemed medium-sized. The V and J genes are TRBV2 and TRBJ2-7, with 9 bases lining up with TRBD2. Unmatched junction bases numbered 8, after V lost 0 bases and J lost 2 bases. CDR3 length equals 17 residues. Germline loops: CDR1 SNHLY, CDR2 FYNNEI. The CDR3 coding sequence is TGTGCCAGCAGTGAAGCGCCCCCAGCGGGAGGCACCTACGAGCAGTACTTC. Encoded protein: CASSEAPPAGGTYEQYF.

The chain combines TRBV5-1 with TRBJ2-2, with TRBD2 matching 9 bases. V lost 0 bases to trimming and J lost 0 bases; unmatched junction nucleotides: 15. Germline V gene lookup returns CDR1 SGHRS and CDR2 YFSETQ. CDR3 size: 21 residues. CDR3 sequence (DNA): TGCGCCAGCAGCTTGGATGGGGGCAGGTCCAGCGGGGGGCCGAACACCGGGGAGCTGTTTTTT. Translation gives CASSLDGGRSSGGPNTGELFF. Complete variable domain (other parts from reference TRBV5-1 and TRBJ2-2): KAGVTQTPRYLIKTRGQQVTLSCSPISGHRSVSWYQQTPGQGLQFLFEYFSETQRNKGNFPGRFSGRQFSNSRSEMNVSTLELGDSALYLCASSLDGGRSSGGPNTGELFFGEGSRLTVL.

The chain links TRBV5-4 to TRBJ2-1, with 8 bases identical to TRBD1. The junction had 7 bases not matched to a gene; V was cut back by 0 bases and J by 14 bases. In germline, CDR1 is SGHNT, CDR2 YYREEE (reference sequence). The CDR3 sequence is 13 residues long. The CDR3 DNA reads TGTGCCAGCAGCTTGGAGGTGCAGGGGGCTAAGTTCTTC. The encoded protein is CASSLEVQGAKFF. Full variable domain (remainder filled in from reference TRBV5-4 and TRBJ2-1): ETGVTQSPTHLIKTRGQQVTLRCSSQSGHNTVSWYQQALGQGPQFIFQYYREEENGRGNFPPRFSGLQFPNYSSELNVNALELDDSALYLCASSLEVQGAKFFGPGTRLTVL.

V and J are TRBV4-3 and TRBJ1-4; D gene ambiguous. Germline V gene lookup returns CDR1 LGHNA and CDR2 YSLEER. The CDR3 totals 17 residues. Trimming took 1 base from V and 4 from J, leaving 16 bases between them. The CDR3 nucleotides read TGCGCCAGCAGCCAAGGGGCCCGGCCGGCGTATAATGAAAAACTGTTTTTT. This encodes CASSQGARPAYNEKLFF.

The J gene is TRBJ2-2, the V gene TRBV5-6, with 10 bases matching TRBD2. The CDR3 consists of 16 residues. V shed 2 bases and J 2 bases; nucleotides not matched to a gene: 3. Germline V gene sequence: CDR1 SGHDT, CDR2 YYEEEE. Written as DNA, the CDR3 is TGTGCCAGCAGCTTTGGACTAGCGGTTAACACCGGGGAGCTGTTTTTT. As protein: CASSFGLAVNTGELFF. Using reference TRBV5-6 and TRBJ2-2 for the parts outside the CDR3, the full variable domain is DAGVTQSPTHLIKTRGQQVTLRCSPKSGHDTVSWYQQALGQGPQFIFQYYEEEERQRGNFPDRFSGHQFPNYSSELNVNALLLGDSALYLCASSFGLAVNTGELFFGEGSRLTVL.

CDR3 region: CASSPSYWGQRTGELFF. CDR3 nucleotides: TGTGCCAGCTCACCATCTTACTGGGGCCAACGGACCGGGGAGCTGTTTTTT. The chain recombines TRBV18 with TRBJ2-2, with a possible D match to TRBD1 (5 bases). The V gene's germline CDR1 is KGHSH and CDR2 LQKENI. The CDR3 runs 17 residues. Trimming left V 2 bases short and J 5 bases short, with 18 bases between.

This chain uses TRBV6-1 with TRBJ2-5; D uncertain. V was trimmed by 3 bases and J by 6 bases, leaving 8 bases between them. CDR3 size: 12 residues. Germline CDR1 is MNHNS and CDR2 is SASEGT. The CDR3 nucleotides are TGTGCCAGCAGTGACACCCGGAAGACCCAGTACTTC. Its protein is CASSDTRKTQYF.

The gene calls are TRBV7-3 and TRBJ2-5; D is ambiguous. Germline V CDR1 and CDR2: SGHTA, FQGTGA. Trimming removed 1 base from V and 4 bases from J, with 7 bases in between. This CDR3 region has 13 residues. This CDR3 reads CASSLMFGETQYF. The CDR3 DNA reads TGTGCCAGCAGCTTAATGTTCGGAGAGACCCAGTACTTC.

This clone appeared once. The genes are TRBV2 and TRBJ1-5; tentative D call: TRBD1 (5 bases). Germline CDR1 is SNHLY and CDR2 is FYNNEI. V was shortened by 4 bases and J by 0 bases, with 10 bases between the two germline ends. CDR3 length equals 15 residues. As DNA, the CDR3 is TGTGCCAGCAGTGTCGACAGAGATAGCAATCAGCCCCAGCATTTT. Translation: CASSVDRDSNQPQHF.

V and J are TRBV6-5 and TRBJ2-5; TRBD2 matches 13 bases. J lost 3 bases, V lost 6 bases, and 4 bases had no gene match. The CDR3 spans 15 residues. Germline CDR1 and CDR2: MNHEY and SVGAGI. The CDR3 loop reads CASSKTSGGKETQYF. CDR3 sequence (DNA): TGTGCCAGCAGCAAGACTAGCGGGGGGAAAGAGACCCAGTACTTC.